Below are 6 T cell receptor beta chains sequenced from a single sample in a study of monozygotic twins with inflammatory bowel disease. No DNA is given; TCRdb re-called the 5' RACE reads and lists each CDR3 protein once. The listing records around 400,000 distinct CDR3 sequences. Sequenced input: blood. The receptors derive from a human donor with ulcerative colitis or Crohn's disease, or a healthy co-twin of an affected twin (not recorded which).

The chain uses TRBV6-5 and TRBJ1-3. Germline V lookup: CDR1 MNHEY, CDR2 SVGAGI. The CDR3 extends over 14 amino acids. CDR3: CASSYDTSGNTIYF.

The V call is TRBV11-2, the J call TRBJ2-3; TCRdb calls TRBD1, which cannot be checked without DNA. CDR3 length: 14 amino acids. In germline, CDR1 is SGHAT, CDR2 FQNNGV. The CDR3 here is CASSGRDHTDTQYF.

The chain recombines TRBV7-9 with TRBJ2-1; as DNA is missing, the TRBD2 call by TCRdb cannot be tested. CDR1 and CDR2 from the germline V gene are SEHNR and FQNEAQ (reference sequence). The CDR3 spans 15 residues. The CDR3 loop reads CASSERGASYNEQFF.

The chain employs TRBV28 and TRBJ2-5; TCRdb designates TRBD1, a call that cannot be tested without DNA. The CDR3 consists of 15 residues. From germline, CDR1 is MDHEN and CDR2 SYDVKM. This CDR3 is CASSITGVGGEAQYF.

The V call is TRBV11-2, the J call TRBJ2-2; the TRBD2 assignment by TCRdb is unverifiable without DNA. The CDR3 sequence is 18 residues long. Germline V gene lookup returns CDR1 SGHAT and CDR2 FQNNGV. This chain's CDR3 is CASTRTAPRELGTGELFF. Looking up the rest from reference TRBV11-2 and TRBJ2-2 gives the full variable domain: EAGVAQSPRYKIIEKRQSVAFWCNPISGHATLYWYQQILGQGPKLLIQFQNNGVVDDSQLPKDRFSAERLKGVDSTLKIQPAKLEDSAVYLCASTRTAPRELGTGELFFGEGSRLTVL.

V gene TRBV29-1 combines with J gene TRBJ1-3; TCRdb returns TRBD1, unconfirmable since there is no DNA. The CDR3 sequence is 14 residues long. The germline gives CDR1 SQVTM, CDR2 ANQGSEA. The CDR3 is CSVETTGAGNTIYF.